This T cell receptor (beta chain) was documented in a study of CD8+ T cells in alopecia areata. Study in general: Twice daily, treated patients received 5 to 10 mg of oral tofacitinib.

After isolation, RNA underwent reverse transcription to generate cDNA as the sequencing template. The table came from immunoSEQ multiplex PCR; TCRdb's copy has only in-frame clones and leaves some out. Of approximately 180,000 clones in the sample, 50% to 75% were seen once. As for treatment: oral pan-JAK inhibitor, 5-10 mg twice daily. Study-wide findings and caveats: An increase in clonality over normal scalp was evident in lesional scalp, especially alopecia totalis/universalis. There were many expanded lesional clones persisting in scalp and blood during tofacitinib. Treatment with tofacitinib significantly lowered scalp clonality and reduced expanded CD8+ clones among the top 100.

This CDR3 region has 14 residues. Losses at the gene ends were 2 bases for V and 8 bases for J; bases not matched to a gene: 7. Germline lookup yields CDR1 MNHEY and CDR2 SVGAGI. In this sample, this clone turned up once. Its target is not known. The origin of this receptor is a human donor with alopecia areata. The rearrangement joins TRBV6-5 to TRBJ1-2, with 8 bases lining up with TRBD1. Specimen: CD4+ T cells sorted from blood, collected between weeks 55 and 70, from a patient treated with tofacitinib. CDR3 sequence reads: CASSYTRQGQGYTF. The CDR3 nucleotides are TGTGCCAGCAGTTACACCCGACAGGGGCAAGGCTACACCTTC.